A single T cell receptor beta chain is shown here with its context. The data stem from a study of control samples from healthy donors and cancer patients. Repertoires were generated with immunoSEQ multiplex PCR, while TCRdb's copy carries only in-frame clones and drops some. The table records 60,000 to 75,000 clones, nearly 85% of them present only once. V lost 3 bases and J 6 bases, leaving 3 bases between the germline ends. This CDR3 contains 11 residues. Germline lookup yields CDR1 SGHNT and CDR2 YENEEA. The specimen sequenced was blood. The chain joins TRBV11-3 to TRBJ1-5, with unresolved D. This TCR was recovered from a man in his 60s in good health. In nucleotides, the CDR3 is TGTGCCAGCAGCTTTGGTCAGCCCCAGCATTTT. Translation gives CASSFGQPQHF.